Below are 28 T cell receptor beta chains sequenced from a single sample in a study of blood T cells in healthy people across ages. Together with a sample-barcoded 5' primer, a J-beta primer mix was included in a second PCR lasting about 6 to 12 cycles. Via MiXCR, TCRdb re-called the 5' RACE reads, giving one row per CDR3 protein. The sample includes approximately 1.5 million distinct CDR3 sequences, 35% to 45% seen only once; the top ten take around 4%. Source material: blood. The receptors come from a woman between 18 and 29 years old in good health.

The rearrangement uses TRBV5-1 and TRBJ2-1, with 8 nucleotides matching TRBD2. This CDR3 is built from 15 residues. With V trimmed by 0 bases and J by 4 bases, 3 bases remained unmatched. The germline V gene has CDR1 SGHRS and CDR2 YFSETQ. The CDR3 sequence is CASSLEIAGYNEQFF. Written as DNA, the CDR3 is TGCGCCAGCAGCTTGGAGATAGCGGGGTACAATGAGCAGTTCTTC.

The CDR3 region is CASSQPTSGASYEQYF. CDR3 in DNA: TGCGCCAGCAGCCAACCGACTAGCGGGGCGTCCTACGAGCAGTACTTC. The V and J genes are TRBV4-1 and TRBJ2-7; 11 bases are shared with TRBD2. This CDR3 has 16 amino acids. Germline V lookup: CDR1 MGHRA, CDR2 YSYEKL. The junction had 4 bases not matched to a gene; V was cut back by 2 bases and J by 1 base.

This clonotype was counted only a few times. The chain's CDR3 is CASSQTSGRSTGELFF. Here the CDR3 DNA reads TGTGCCAGCAGCCAGACTAGCGGGAGATCGACCGGGGAGCTGTTTTTT. This chain connects TRBV7-2 to TRBJ2-2, with 12 bases aligning to TRBD2. Trimming took 5 bases from V and 5 from J; bases not matched to a gene: 6. Germline-derived CDR1 and CDR2 are SGHTA and FQGNSA. This CDR3 has 16 residues.

The chain recombines TRBV28 with TRBJ2-7, with 9 bases fitting TRBD1. This CDR3 is 14 amino acids long. V lost 5 bases and J lost 5; bases outside the gene matches: 7. Germline CDR1 reads MDHEN; CDR2 reads SYDVKM. This CDR3 is CASSRGTGINEQYF. The CDR3 DNA sequence: TGTGCCAGCAGTCGAGGGACAGGGATAAACGAGCAGTACTTC. The full variable domain, its missing parts supplied by reference TRBV28 and TRBJ2-7, is DVKVTQSSRYLVKRTGEKVFLECVQDMDHENMFWYRQDPGLGLRLIYFSYDVKMKEKGDIPEGYSVSREKKERFSLILESASTNQTSMYLCASSRGTGINEQYFGPGTRLTVT.

J is TRBJ2-1 and V is TRBV30, with TRBD2 identical over 8 bases. This CDR3 is 13 amino acids long. V was clipped by 7 bases and J by 4 bases; unmatched bases: 6. Germline V gene lookup returns CDR1 GTSNPN and CDR2 SVGIG (reference sequence). CDR3 region: CAYKRGPYNEQFF. The CDR3 bases are TGTGCCTACAAGCGGGGGCCTTACAATGAGCAGTTCTTC.

J is TRBJ1-2 and V is TRBV12-3 or TRBV12-4, with D uncertain. The CDR3 spans 15 residues. Trimming stripped 7 bases from V and 4 bases from J, with 19 bases between. CDR3 nucleotide sequence: TGTGCCAGCATCGCGAGCCTCAAGGGTGGCTATGGCTACACCTTC. This codes for CASIASLKGGYGYTF.

The table lists this clonotype with many counts. The gene calls are TRBV29-1 and TRBJ2-1; D is perhaps TRBD2 (5 bases). This CDR3 comprises 14 residues. V was clipped by 5 bases and J by 4 bases, with 15 bases between them. The germline V gene has CDR1 SQVTM and CDR2 ANQGSEA. CDR3 sequence reads: CSVLNRGRYNEQFF. For the CDR3, the DNA is TGCAGCGTTCTAAATCGCGGGCGGTACAATGAGCAGTTCTTC.

The chain recombines TRBV6-1 with TRBJ2-6; D perhaps matches TRBD1 (6 bases). V was cut by 6 bases and J by 4 bases, with 22 bases left in between. Per germline, CDR1 MNHNS and CDR2 SASEGT. The CDR3 loop spans 18 amino acids. The CDR3 reads CASRAHRTALRGANVLTF. CDR3 DNA sequence: TGTGCCAGCAGAGCCCACCGGACAGCTCTCAGAGGGGCCAACGTCCTGACTTTC.

The chain carries TRBV12-3 or TRBV12-4 and TRBJ2-1, with D possibly matching TRBD2 (5 bases). The DNA end is a closer match to TRBJ2-7, so the J assignment may be wrong. The CDR3 runs 15 residues. The chain's CDR3 is CASSFPAESYNEQYF. CDR3 nucleotides: TGTGCCAGCAGTTTTCCAGCGGAGTCCTACAATGAGCAGTACTTC.

This clonotype has more than one count but fewer than ten. The CDR3 spells CASSLIPGLASGELFF. The CDR3, as DNA: TGTGCCAGCAGTTTAATCCCGGGACTAGCCTCCGGGGAGCTGTTTTTT. The V and J genes are TRBV12-3 or TRBV12-4 and TRBJ2-2, with 9 nucleotides matching TRBD2. J was trimmed by 6 bases and V by 2 bases; bases with no gene match: 7. The CDR3 length is 16 residues.

The chain is built from TRBV20-1 and TRBJ1-6, with D perhaps matching TRBD1 (6 bases). Germline CDR1 and CDR2: DFQATT and SNEGSKA (reference sequence). Trimming removed 2 bases at V and 3 bases at J, with 11 bases between. This CDR3 contains 15 residues. The CDR3 reads CSARTRGGYNSPLHF. As DNA, the CDR3 is TGCAGTGCTAGAACCCGAGGGGGCTATAATTCACCCCTCCACTTT.

The V call is TRBV9, the J call TRBJ2-1; D is unresolved. The V gene lost 7 bases and the J gene lost 7 bases, with 12 bases spanning the gap. There are 12 residues in the CDR3. Germline V lookup: CDR1 SGDLS, CDR2 YYNGEE. CDR3 residues: CASSPFTNEQFF. In DNA form, the CDR3 reads TGTGCCAGCTCACCATTTACAAATGAGCAGTTCTTC.

J is TRBJ2-7 and V is TRBV2, with 11 bases lining up with TRBD1. Trimming cost V 7 bases and J 1 base; bases outside gene matches: 9. CDR3 size: 16 residues. Germline V lookup: CDR1 SNHLY, CDR2 FYNNEI. For the CDR3, the DNA is TGTGCCAGCAACCAACAGGGGACAGGGGGGTCCTACGAGCAGTACTTC. This codes for CASNQQGTGGSYEQYF.

This clonotype was detected only a few times. V gene TRBV5-1 combines with J gene TRBJ2-1; D tentatively fits TRBD1 or TRBD2 (5 bases each). Per germline, CDR1 SGHRS and CDR2 YFSETQ. CDR3 length: 14 residues. Trimming shortened V by 10 bases and J by 3 bases, and 17 bases separated the two germline ends. In nucleotides, the CDR3 is TGCGCCTCTCGCTCTGGGGGAGACTACAATGAGCAGTTCTTC. Its protein is CASRSGGDYNEQFF. The full variable domain, in which reference TRBV5-1 and TRBJ2-1 provide the parts outside the CDR3, is KAGVTQTPRYLIKTRGQQVTLSCSPISGHRSVSWYQQTPGQGLQFLFEYFSETQRNKGNFPGRFSGRQFSNSRSEMNVSTLELGDSALYLCASRSGGDYNEQFFGPGTRLTVL.

A few counts support this clonotype. The chain joins TRBV9 to TRBJ2-1, with D perhaps matching TRBD1 (5 bases). This CDR3 is 15 amino acids long. CDR1 is SGDLS and CDR2 is YYNGEE in the germline V gene. V was pared by 0 bases and J by 3 bases, with 10 bases between. CDR3 DNA: TGTGCCAGCAGCGTAGGAACAGGAGTCTACAATGAGCAGTTCTTC. It specifies CASSVGTGVYNEQFF. The whole variable domain, remainder taken from reference TRBV9 and TRBJ2-1, is DSGVTQTPKHLITATGQRVTLRCSPRSGDLSVYWYQQSLDQGLQFLIQYYNGEERAKGNILERFSAQQFPDLHSELNLSSLELGDSALYFCASSVGTGVYNEQFFGPGTRLTVL.

The chain employs TRBV12-3 or TRBV12-4 and TRBJ2-1; 12 bases map to TRBD2. This CDR3 region has 19 residues. V shed 5 bases and J 0 bases; nucleotides not matched to a gene: 11. The CDR3 region has the DNA TGTGCCAGCAGTAAGGGACTAGCGGGTAAACTTCGCTCCTACAATGAGCAGTTCTTC. Encoded protein: CASSKGLAGKLRSYNEQFF.

V is TRBV5-1 and J is TRBJ2-5; D unclear. The assigned J gene may be wrong: the sequence end matches TRBJ2-7 better. Germline lookup yields CDR1 SGHRS and CDR2 YFSETQ. This CDR3 comprises 14 residues. As DNA, the CDR3 is TGCGCCAGCACCTCCGGTCCTCAAGGGCTCGAGCAGTACTTC. This codes for CASTSGPQGLEQYF.

The rearrangement links TRBV14 to TRBJ1-1; D is perhaps TRBD1 (5 bases). V lost 4 bases to trimming and J lost 5 bases, with 17 bases between them. CDR3 length: 15 residues. Germline CDR1 reads SGHDN; CDR2 reads FVKESK. The CDR3 sequence is CASSPHQGGWTEAFF. The CDR3, as DNA: TGTGCCAGCAGCCCCCACCAGGGAGGGTGGACTGAAGCTTTCTTT.

This sequence joins TRBV7-9 and TRBJ2-3, with TRBD2 identical over 11 bases. Trimming removed 5 bases from V and 5 bases from J; junction bases left unmatched: 12. CDR1 is SEHNR, CDR2 FQNEAQ, per germline (reference sequence). The CDR3 is 17 amino acids. CDR3 region: CASSHLGWLAGGDTQYF. CDR3 nucleotides: TGTGCCAGCAGCCATCTTGGTTGGCTAGCGGGGGGAGATACGCAGTATTTT.

This clonotype has just a few counts. The CDR3 DNA follows: TGCGCCAGCAGCTTGGGAGGTACTGGGATCTCTGGGGCCAACGTCCTGACTTTC. Translated: CASSLGGTGISGANVLTF. This chain links TRBV5-1 with TRBJ2-6; D not certain. Looked up from germline, CDR1 is SGHRS and CDR2 is YFSETQ. Trimming pared 0 bases from V and 0 bases from J, leaving 13 bases between. This CDR3 has 18 residues.

The V call is TRBV20-1, the J call TRBJ2-7; TRBD1 aligns across 9 bases. This CDR3 has 14 amino acids. Germline V lookup: CDR1 DFQATT, CDR2 SNEGSKA (reference sequence). Unmatched junction bases numbered 4, after V lost 2 bases and J lost 2 bases. CDR3 sequence: CSARTGTGPYEQYF. Written as DNA, the CDR3 is TGCAGTGCTAGAACCGGGACAGGGCCCTACGAGCAGTACTTC.

V is TRBV20-1 and J is TRBJ1-1, with 9 bases lining up with TRBD1. CDR1 and CDR2 (germline): DFQATT, SNEGSKA (reference sequence). There are 13 residues in the CDR3. Germline trimming cut 7 bases from V and 0 bases from J; bases unmatched to any gene: 3. Here the CDR3 DNA reads TGCAGTGAGGGACAGGGCGTGAACACTGAAGCTTTCTTT. Its translation is CSEGQGVNTEAFF.

This clonotype was seen only a few times. The V and J genes are TRBV14 and TRBJ2-5; 7 positions agree with TRBD2. Germline assignment: CDR1 SGHDN and CDR2 FVKESK. The CDR3 is 17 residues long. V lost 0 bases and J lost 4; bases outside the gene matches: 11. The CDR3, as DNA: TGTGCCAGCAGCCAAGAACCGAGACTAGCCTGGGGAGAGACCCAGTACTTC. Translated: CASSQEPRLAWGETQYF.

The chain combines TRBV29-1 with TRBJ1-2; 9 bases map to TRBD1. CDR3 length: 13 amino acids. Per the germline V gene, CDR1 is SQVTM and CDR2 is ANQGSEA. Germline trimming cut 6 bases from V and 4 bases from J; bases unmatched to any gene: 6. The CDR3 here is CSVTLQGAYGYTF. In DNA, the CDR3 is TGCAGCGTGACCTTACAGGGGGCCTATGGCTACACCTTC. The complete variable domain, with remaining parts taken from reference TRBV29-1 and TRBJ1-2, reads SAVISQKPSRDICQRGTSLTIQCQVDSQVTMMFWYRQQPGQSLTLIATANQGSEATYESGFVIDKFPISRPNLTFSTLTVSNMSPEDSSIYLCSVTLQGAYGYTFGSGTRLTVV.

The rearrangement links TRBV4-3 to TRBJ2-1; 7 bases align to TRBD2. Germline V gene data show CDR1 as LGHNA and CDR2 as YSLEER. Germline trimming cut 2 bases from V and 6 bases from J; bases unmatched to any gene: 10. The CDR3 loop spans 16 amino acids. The CDR3 DNA reads TGCGCCAGCAGCCAACGACTAGCCTTGGATGGCAATGAGCAGTTCTTC. Residues: CASSQRLALDGNEQFF.

The chain recombines TRBV5-6 with TRBJ1-2; D not certain. Germline CDR1 SGHDT, CDR2 YYEEEE. The CDR3 is 15 amino acids. V dropped 1 base and J dropped 4 bases, with 14 bases sitting between them. CDR3 protein: CASSLTVSEAYGYTF. DNA of the CDR3: TGTGCCAGCAGCTTGACAGTATCAGAGGCCTATGGCTACACCTTC.

This chain links TRBV12-3 or TRBV12-4 with TRBJ1-1, with 9 bases that match TRBD1. This CDR3 spans 13 amino acids. J gave up 4 bases and V 8 bases, and 5 bases lay outside the gene matches. CDR3 protein: CASGTGGFTEAFF. The CDR3 DNA sequence: TGTGCCAGCGGAACAGGGGGCTTCACTGAAGCTTTCTTT.

The chain combines TRBV4-1 with TRBJ2-1; TRBD2 is a possible D gene (5 bases). Looked up from germline, CDR1 is MGHRA and CDR2 is YSYEKL. This CDR3 is built from 16 residues. Trimming removed 1 base at V and 7 bases at J, with 17 bases between. The CDR3 DNA is TGCGCCAGCAGCCAAGTTCCAGGACGAGGGTTTAATGAGCAGTTCTTC. This translates into CASSQVPGRGFNEQFF.